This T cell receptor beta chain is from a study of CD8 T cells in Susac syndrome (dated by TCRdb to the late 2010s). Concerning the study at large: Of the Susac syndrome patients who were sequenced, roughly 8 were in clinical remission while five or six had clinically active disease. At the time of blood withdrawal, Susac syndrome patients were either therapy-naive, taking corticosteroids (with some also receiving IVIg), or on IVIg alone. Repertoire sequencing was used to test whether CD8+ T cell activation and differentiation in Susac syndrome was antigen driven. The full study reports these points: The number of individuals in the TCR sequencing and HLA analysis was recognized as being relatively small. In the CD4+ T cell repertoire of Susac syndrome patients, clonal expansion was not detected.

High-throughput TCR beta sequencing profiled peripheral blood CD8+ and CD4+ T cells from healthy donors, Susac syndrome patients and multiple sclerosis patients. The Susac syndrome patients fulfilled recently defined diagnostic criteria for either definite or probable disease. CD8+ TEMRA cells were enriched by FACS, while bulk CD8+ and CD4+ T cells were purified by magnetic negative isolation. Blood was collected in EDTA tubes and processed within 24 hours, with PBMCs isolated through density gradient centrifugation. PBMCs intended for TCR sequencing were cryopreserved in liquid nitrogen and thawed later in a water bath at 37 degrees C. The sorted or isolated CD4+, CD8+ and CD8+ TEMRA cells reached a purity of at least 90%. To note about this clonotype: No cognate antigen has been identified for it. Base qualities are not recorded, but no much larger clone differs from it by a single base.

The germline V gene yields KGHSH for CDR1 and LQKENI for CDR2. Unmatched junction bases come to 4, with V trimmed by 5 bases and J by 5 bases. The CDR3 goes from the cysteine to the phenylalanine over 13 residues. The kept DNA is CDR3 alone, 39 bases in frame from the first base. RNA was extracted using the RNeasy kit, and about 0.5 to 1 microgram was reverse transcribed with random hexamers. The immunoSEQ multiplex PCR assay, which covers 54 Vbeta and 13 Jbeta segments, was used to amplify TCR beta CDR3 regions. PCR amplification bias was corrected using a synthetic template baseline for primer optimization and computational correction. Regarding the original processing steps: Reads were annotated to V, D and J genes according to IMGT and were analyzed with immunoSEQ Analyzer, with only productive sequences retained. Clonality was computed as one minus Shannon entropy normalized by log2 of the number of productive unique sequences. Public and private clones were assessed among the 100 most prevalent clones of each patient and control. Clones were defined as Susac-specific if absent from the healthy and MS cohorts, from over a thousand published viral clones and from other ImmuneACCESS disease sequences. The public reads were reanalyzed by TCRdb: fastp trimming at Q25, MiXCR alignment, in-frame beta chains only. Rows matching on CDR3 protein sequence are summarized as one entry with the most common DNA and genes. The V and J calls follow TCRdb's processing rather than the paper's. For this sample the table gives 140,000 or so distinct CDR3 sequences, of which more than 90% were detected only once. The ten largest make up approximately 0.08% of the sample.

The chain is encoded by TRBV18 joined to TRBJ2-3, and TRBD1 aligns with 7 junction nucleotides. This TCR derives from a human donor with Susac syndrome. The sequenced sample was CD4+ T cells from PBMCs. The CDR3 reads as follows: CASSANRGDTQYF. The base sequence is TGTGCCAGCTCAGCCAACAGGGGAGATACGCAGTATTTT.